A single sample is the source of the 2 T cell receptor beta chains below, sequenced in a study of blood T cells in healthy people across ages. Together with a sample-barcoded 5' primer, a J-beta primer mix was included in a second PCR lasting roughly 6 to 12 cycles. From the 5' RACE reads, TCRdb called clonotypes with MiXCR, one entry per CDR3 protein. The data show some 1,500,000 distinct CDR3 sequences, with 42% seen just once and just over 4% held by the top ten. Sequenced input: blood. The receptors come from a woman in her late teens or twenties in good health.

The chain has TRBV7-9 and TRBJ1-5, with no clear D. Germline CDR1 is SEHNR and CDR2 is FQNEAQ (reference sequence). The CDR3 sequence is 15 residues long. V was cut by 4 bases and J by 3 bases, with 13 bases left in between. DNA for the CDR3: TGTGCCAGCAGCTACGGACGCGGCTACAATCAGCCCCAGCATTTT. Its protein product is CASSYGRGYNQPQHF. The whole variable domain, remainder taken from reference TRBV7-9 and TRBJ1-5, is DTGVSQNPRHKITKRGQNVTFRCDPISEHNRLYWYRQTLGQGPEFLTYFQNEAQLEKSRLLSDRFSAERPKGSFSTLEIQRTEQGDSAMYLCASSYGRGYNQPQHFGDGTRLSIL.

The genes are TRBV3-1 and TRBJ1-1, with D unclear. The CDR3 covers 13 residues. Trimming left V 6 bases short and J 5 bases short, with 13 bases between. Germline CDR1 and CDR2: LGHDT and YNNKEL (reference sequence). CDR3 bases: TGTGCCAGCAGACGTTCCACGGGAACTGAAGCTTTCTTT. This sequence encodes CASRRSTGTEAFF.